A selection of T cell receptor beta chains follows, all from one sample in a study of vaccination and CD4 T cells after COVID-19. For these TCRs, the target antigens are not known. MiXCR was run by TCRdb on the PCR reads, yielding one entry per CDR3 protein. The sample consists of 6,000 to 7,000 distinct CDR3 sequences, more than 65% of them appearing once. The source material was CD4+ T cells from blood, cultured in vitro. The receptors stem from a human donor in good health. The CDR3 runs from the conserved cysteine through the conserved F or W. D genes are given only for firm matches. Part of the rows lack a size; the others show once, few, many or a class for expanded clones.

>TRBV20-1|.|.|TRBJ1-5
CSAMEVLNQPQHF
TGCAGTGCTATGGAGGTCCTAAATCAGCCCCAGCATTTT
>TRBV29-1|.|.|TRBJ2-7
CSVVDTTRGYEQYF
TGCAGCGTTGTCGACACAACCAGAGGCTACGAGCAGTACTTC
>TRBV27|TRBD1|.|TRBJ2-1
CASSSSYRGNEQFF
TGTGCCAGCAGTAGCTCATACAGGGGCAATGAGCAGTTCTTC
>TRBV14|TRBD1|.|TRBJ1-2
CASSQARTGRGYTF
TGTGCCAGCAGCCAAGCTCGGACAGGCCGCGGCTACACCTTC
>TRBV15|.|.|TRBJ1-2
CATSTATENYGYTF
TGTGCCACCAGCACAGCGACAGAGAACTATGGCTACACCTTC
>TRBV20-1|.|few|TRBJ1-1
CSPEGGNTEAFF
TGCAGTCCCGAGGGGGGGAACACTGAAGCTTTCTTT
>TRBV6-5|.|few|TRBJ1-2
CASSYPRDGYTF
TGTGCCAGCAGTTACCCCCGGGATGGCTACACCTTC
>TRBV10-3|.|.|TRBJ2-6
CAISEPSVSGANVLTF
TGTGCCATCAGTGAGCCCTCAGTCTCTGGGGCCAACGTCCTGACTTTC
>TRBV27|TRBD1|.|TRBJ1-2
CASRGTGGGYGYTF
TGTGCCAGCAGAGGGACAGGGGGAGGCTATGGCTACACCTTC
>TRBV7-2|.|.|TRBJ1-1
CASSSPEGAPNTEAFF
TGTGCCAGCAGCTCGCCAGAAGGGGCTCCGAACACTGAAGCTTTCTTT
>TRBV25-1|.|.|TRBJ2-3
CASREFGSDTQYF
TGTGCCAGCAGGGAGTTCGGATCGGATACGCAGTATTTT
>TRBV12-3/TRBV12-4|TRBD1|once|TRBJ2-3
CASSNDRVSGTDTQYF
TGTGCCAGCAGCAATGACAGGGTTTCTGGCACAGATACGCAGTATTTT
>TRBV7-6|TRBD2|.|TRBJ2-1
CASSSSPSGGYNEQFF
TGTGCCAGCAGCTCCTCCCCTAGCGGGGGGTACAATGAGCAGTTCTTC
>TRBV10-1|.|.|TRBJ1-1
CASSEGLGTEAFF
TGCGCCAGCAGTGAGGGGCTTGGCACTGAAGCTTTCTTT
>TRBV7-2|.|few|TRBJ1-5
CASSLVWVSDQPQHF
TGTGCCAGCAGCTTAGTGTGGGTTTCCGATCAGCCCCAGCATTTT
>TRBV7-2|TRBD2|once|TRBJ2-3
CASSSGLGSTDTQYF
TGTGCCAGCAGCTCGGGACTAGGGAGCACAGATACGCAGTATTTT